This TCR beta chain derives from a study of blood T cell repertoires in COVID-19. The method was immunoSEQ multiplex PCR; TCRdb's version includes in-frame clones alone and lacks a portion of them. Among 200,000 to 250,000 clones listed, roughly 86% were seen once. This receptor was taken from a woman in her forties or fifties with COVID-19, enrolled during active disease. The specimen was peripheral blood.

The CDR3 region is CASSLVGGLGGYEQYF. The CDR3 nucleotides are TGCGCCAGCAGCTTGGTTGGGGGATTGGGAGGGTACGAGCAGTACTTC. The gene calls are TRBV5-1 and TRBJ2-7; TRBD2 matches 7 bases. Trimming removed 0 bases from V and 4 bases from J; junction bases left unmatched: 10. The germline V gene encodes CDR1 SGHRS and CDR2 YFSETQ. The CDR3 loop spans 16 amino acids.